This record covers a single T cell receptor (beta chain). The data derive from a study of technical replicates of blood from several donors. Trimming at V came to 4 bases and at J to 5 bases, leaving 5 bases not matched to a gene. Germline V gene data show CDR1 as SGHKS and CDR2 as YYEKEE (reference sequence). The CDR3 contains 13 residues. Clones were read by immunoSEQ multiplex PCR, and TCRdb kept only the in-frame ones, dropping some. In the table there are 80,000 or so clones, about 96% of which are singletons. The sequenced sample was T cells isolated from PBMCs. The source is a human donor in good health. The chain joins TRBV5-5 to TRBJ2-7; 8 bases match TRBD1. This chain's CDR3 is CASSIGTGHEQYF. The CDR3 coding sequence is TGTGCCAGCAGCATAGGGACAGGACACGAGCAGTACTTC.